The sequence of this T cell receptor (beta chain) was determined in a study of T cell responses to AZD1222 COVID-19 vaccine. A remark on this clone: The antigen is unknown.

Using immunoSEQ multiplex PCR, the repertoire was profiled, and TCRdb retains in-frame clones only, with some absent. The repertoire has roughly 150,000 clones, 85% to 95% of them found once; the top ten carry 1.3% to 1.5%. Study-level findings and limits: White British people made up most donors, females outnumbered males, and clonal diversity was possibly underestimated. Spike-specific TCR breadth and depth rose after two AZD1222 doses. In the spike-specific TCR repertoire, nearly half reportedly target unmutated variant regions.

The CDR3 consists of 16 residues. V shed 5 bases, J shed 5 bases, and the junction held 12 bases outside the gene matches. Germline assignment: CDR1 SNHLY and CDR2 FYNNEI. Source: peripheral blood, taken on day 0 of AZD1222 vaccination. The chain employs TRBV2 and TRBJ1-1; 9 positions agree with TRBD1. The origin of this receptor is an adult in good health. The CDR3 DNA is TGTGCCAGCAGTCGTCCCGGGACAGGGCTGAGTACTGAAGCTTTCTTT. It is translated as CASSRPGTGLSTEAFF. The entire variable domain, with the rest obtained from reference TRBV2 and TRBJ1-1, is as follows: EPEVTQTPSHQVTQMGQEVILRCVPISNHLYFYWYRQILGQKVEFLVSFYNNEISEKSEIFDDQFSVERPDGSNFTLKIRSTKLEDSAMYFCASSRPGTGLSTEAFFGQGTRLTVV.